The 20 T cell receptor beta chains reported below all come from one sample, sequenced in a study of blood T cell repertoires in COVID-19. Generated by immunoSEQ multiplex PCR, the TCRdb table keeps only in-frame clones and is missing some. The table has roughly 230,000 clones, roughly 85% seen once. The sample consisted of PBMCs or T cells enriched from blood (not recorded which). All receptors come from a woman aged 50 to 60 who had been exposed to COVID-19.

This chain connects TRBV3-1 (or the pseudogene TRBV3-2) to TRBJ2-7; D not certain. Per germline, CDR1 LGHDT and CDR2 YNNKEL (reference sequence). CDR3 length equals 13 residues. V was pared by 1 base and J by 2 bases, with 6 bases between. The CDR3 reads CASSQVGPYEQYF. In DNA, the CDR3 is TGTGCCAGCAGCCAAGTTGGGCCCTACGAGCAGTACTTC.

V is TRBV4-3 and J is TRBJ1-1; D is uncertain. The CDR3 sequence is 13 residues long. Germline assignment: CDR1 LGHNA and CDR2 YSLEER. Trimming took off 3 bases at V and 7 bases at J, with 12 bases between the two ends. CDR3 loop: CASSHLRRGEAFF. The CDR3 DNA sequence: TGCGCCAGCAGCCACCTACGACGGGGTGAAGCTTTCTTT.

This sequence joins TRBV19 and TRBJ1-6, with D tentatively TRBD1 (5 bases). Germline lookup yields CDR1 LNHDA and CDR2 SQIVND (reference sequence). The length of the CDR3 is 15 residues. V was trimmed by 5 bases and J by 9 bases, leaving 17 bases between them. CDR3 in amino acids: CASSPRGGGTSPLHF. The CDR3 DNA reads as TGTGCCAGTAGTCCCCGCGGCGGGGGGACTTCACCCCTCCACTTT. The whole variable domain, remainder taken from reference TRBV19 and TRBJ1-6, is DGGITQSPKYLFRKEGQNVTLSCEQNLNHDAMYWYRQDPGQGLRLIYYSQIVNDFQKGDIAEGYSVSREKKESFPLTVTSAQKNPTAFYLCASSPRGGGTSPLHFGNGTRLTVT.

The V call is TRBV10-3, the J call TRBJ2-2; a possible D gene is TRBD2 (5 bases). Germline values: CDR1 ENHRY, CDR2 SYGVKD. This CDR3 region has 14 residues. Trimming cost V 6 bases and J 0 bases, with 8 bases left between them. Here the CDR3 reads CAIRNSANTGELFF. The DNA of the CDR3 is TGTGCCATCAGAAATAGCGCGAACACCGGGGAGCTGTTTTTT.

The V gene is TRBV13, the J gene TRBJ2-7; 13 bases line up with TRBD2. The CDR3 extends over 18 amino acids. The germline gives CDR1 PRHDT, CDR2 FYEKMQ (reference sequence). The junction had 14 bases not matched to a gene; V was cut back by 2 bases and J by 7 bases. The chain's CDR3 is CASSLRELAGGPVSEQYF. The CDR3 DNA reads TGTGCCAGCAGCTTAAGGGAACTAGCGGGGGGGCCAGTCTCAGAGCAGTACTTC.

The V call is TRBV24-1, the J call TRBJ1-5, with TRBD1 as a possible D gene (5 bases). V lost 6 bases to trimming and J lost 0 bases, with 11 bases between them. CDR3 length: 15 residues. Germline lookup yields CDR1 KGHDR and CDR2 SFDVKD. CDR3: CATSLGGGSNQPQHF. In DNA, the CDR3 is TGTGCCACCAGTCTTGGGGGGGGTAGCAATCAGCCCCAGCATTTT.

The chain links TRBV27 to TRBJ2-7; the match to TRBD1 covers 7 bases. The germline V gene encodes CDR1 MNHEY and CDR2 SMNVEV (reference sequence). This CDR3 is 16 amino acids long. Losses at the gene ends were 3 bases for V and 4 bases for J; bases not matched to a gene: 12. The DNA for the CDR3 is TGTGCCAGCAGTTTGGCCCCGGGACAGTGGATGTACGAGCAGTACTTC. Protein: CASSLAPGQWMYEQYF.

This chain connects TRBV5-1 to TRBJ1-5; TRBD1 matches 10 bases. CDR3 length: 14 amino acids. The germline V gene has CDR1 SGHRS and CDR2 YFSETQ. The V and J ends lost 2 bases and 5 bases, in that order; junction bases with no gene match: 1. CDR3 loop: CASSFGQGDQPQHF. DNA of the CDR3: TGCGCCAGCAGCTTTGGACAGGGGGATCAGCCCCAGCATTTT.

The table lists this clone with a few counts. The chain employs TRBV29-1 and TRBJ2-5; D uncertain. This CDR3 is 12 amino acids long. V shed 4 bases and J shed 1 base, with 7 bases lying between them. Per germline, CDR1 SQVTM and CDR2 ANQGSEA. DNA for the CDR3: TGCAGCGTTGGTCTAGTCCAAGAGACCCAGTACTTC. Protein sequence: CSVGLVQETQYF.

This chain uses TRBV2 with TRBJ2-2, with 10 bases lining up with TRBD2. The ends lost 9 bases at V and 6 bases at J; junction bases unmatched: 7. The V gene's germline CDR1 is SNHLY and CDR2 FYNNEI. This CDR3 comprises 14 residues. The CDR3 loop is CASQAGGSAGELFF. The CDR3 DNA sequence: TGTGCCAGTCAAGCGGGGGGGAGCGCCGGGGAGCTGTTTTTT.

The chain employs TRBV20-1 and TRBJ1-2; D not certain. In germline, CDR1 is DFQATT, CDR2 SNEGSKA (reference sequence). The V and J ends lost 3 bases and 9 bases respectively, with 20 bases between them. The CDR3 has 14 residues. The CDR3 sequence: CSASSLLRHSSYTF. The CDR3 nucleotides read TGCAGTGCTAGTTCGTTACTTCGACATAGTAGCTACACCTTC.

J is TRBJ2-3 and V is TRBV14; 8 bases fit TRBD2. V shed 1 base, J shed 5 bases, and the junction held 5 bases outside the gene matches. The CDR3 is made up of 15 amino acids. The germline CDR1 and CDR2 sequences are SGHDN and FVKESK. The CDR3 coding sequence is TGTGCCAGCAGCCAAGTAGCGGGGCAGGTAGATACGCAGTATTTT. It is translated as CASSQVAGQVDTQYF.

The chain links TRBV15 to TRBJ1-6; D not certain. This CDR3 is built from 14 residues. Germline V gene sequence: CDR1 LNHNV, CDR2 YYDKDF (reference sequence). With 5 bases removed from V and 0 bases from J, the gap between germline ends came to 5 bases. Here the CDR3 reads CATSAGSYNSPLHF. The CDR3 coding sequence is TGTGCCACCAGCGCGGGCTCCTATAATTCACCCCTCCACTTT.

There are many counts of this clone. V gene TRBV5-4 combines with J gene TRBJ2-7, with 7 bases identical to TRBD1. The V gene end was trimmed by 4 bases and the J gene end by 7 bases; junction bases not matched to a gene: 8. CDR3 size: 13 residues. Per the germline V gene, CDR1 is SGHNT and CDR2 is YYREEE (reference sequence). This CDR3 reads CASSRGQLTEQYF. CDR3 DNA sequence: TGTGCCAGCAGCCGGGGACAGCTTACGGAGCAGTACTTC.

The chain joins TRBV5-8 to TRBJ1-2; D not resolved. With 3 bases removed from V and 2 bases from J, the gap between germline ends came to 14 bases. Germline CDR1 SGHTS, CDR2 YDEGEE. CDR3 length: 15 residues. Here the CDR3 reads CASSSDRTGNYGYTF. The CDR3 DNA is TGTGCCAGCAGCTCGGATAGGACGGGAAACTATGGCTACACCTTC.

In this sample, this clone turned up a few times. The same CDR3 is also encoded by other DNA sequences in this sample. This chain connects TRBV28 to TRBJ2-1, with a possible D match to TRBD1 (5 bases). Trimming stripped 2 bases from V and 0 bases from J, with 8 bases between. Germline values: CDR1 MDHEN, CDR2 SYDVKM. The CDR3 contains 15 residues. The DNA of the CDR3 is TGTGCCAGCAGTTTACAGGGCGGCTCCTACAATGAGCAGTTCTTC. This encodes CASSLQGGSYNEQFF.

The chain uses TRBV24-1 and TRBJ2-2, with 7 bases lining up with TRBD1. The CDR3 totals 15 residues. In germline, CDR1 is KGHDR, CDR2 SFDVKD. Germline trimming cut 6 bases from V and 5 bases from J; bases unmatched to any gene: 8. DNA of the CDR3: TGTGCCACCAGTCCCCCGGGACAGTCTACCGGGGAGCTGTTTTTT. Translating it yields CATSPPGQSTGELFF.

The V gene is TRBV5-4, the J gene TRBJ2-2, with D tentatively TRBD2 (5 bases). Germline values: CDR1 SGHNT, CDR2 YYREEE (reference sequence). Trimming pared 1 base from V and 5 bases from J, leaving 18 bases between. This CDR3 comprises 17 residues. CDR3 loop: CASSLSGFARRTGELFF. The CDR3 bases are TGTGCCAGCAGCTTGAGTGGTTTCGCGCGGAGGACCGGGGAGCTGTTTTTT.

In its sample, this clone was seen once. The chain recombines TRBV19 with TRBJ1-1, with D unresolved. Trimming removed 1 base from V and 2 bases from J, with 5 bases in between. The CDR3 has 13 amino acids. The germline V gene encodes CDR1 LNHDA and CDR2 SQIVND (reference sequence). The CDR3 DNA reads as TGTGCCAGTAGTATAGTCCGTAACACTGAAGCTTTCTTT. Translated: CASSIVRNTEAFF. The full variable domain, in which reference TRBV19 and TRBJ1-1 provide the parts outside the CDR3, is DGGITQSPKYLFRKEGQNVTLSCEQNLNHDAMYWYRQDPGQGLRLIYYSQIVNDFQKGDIAEGYSVSREKKESFPLTVTSAQKNPTAFYLCASSIVRNTEAFFGQGTRLTVV.

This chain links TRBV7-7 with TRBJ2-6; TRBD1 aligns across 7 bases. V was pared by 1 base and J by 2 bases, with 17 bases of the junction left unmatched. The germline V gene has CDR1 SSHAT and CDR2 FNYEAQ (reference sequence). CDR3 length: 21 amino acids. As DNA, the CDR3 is TGTGCCAGCAGCTTAGATCTTCGGACAGGACCAGGGATCCCTGGGGCCAACGTCCTGACTTTC. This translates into CASSLDLRTGPGIPGANVLTF.